A single TCR beta chain is shown here with its context. The antigen is unknown. The data belong to a study of T cell responses to AZD1222 COVID-19 vaccine. Whole-study results and caveats: Regions 160-218 and 743-854 held dominance among vaccine-associated CD4 TCRs, which spanned spike. The number of AZD1222 recipients seropositive at baseline was only five or six. White British donors predominated, females outnumbered males, and clonal diversity was possibly underestimated. Increases in Spike-specific TCR breadth and depth were seen after two AZD1222 doses.

The CDR3 is 12 amino acids. Trimming cost V 7 bases and J 7 bases; bases outside gene matches: 5. Germline loops: CDR1 KGHDR, CDR2 SFDVKD. Clones were read by immunoSEQ multiplex PCR, and TCRdb kept only the in-frame ones, dropping some. Of about 130,000 clones listed, approximately 90% were seen once; the top ten hold 6.9%. The clonotype originates from an adult in good health. The input for sequencing was peripheral blood, taken on day 0 of AZD1222 vaccination. This chain links TRBV24-1 with TRBJ2-7, with TRBD1 matching 8 bases. The CDR3 loop reads CATSQGAREQYF. In DNA, the CDR3 is TGTGCCACCAGCCAGGGGGCGCGGGAGCAGTACTTC.